These 20 T cell receptor beta chains originate from one sample sequenced in a study of early T cells in non-severe SARS-CoV-2 infection. TCRdb called the 5' RACE reads again in MiXCR, with one record for every CDR3 protein. The profile shows about 60,000 distinct CDR3 sequences, more than 15% of them singletons. This specimen was whole blood, taken at baseline. These receptors all come from an adult who was a healthcare worker with PCR-confirmed SARS-CoV-2 infection or an uninfected control (not recorded which).

This chain connects TRBV25-1 to TRBJ2-5; TRBD1 agrees at 7 bases. Unmatched junction bases numbered 6, after V lost 3 bases and J lost 5 bases. The CDR3 consists of 14 residues. The V gene's germline CDR1 is MGHDK and CDR2 SYGVNS. CDR3 amino acids: CASSDPGQPETQYF. DNA for the CDR3: TGTGCCAGCAGTGACCCGGGACAGCCGGAGACCCAGTACTTC. The whole variable domain, filled in from reference TRBV25-1 and TRBJ2-5, reads EADIYQTPRYLVIGTGKKITLECSQTMGHDKMYWYQQDPGMELHLIHYSYGVNSTEKGDLSSESTVSRIRTEHFPLTLESARPSHTSQYLCASSDPGQPETQYFGPGTRLLVL.

In this sample, this clonotype turned up a few times. The chain combines TRBV7-2 with TRBJ2-7, with D possibly matching TRBD1 (6 bases). Germline V gene sequence: CDR1 SGHTA, CDR2 FQGNSA. This CDR3 spans 13 amino acids. Deletions cut 5 bases from V and 2 bases from J, with 10 bases between. As DNA, the CDR3 is TGTGCCAGCAGCCTCAGGGGCCCCTACGAGCAGTACTTC. Protein: CASSLRGPYEQYF.

This clonotype was observed a few times. The chain employs TRBV6-6 and TRBJ1-4; the D is unclear. The V gene's germline CDR1 is MNHNY and CDR2 SVGAGI (reference sequence). V gave up 11 bases and J gave up 3 bases, with 16 bases separating them. CDR3 length: 14 residues. CDR3 nucleotides: TGTGCCTCTCTAGGGAGTTTTTCTAATGAAAAACTGTTTTTT. It yields the protein CASLGSFSNEKLFF.

In this sample, this clonotype turned up many times. In DNA form, the CDR3 reads TGCAGTGCTAGGGTCTCCCCTAGGGAAGCCCAGGAGACCCAGTACTTC. As protein: CSARVSPREAQETQYF. The chain combines TRBV20-1 with TRBJ2-5, with unresolved D. Germline V CDR1 and CDR2: DFQATT, SNEGSKA (reference sequence). The CDR3 loop spans 16 amino acids. V shed 3 bases and J shed 5 bases, with 22 bases lying between them.

As to this clonotype: The germline gene is not matched at one end of the junction; a read error may be the cause. This rearrangement joins TRBV6-7 to TRBJ2-1, with 14 bases matching TRBD2. TRBV6-7 is given ORF status, its function remaining uncertain. This CDR3 is built from 16 residues. The CDR3 DNA sequence: TGTGACAGCAGTTACTCGGGACTAGCGGGAGTGGATGAGCAGTTCTTC. Its translation: CDSSYSGLAGVDEQFF.

This chain joins TRBV20-1 and TRBJ2-3; maybe TRBD1 (5 bases). Germline V gene lookup returns CDR1 DFQATT and CDR2 SNEGSKA (reference sequence). The CDR3 has 13 residues. Trimming removed 4 bases from V and 0 bases from J, with 8 bases in between. Here the CDR3 reads CSATGYSTDTQYF. The CDR3 DNA reads as TGCAGTGCTACAGGGTATAGCACAGATACGCAGTATTTT.

The chain links TRBV6-2 or TRBV6-3 to TRBJ1-5; 10 bases map to TRBD1. The CDR3 contains 15 residues. Germline assignment: CDR1 MNHEY and CDR2 SVGEGT. V was pared by 5 bases and J by 4 bases, with 5 bases of the junction left unmatched. The CDR3 sequence: CASSPRDRGNQPQHF. The CDR3 nucleotides are TGTGCCAGCAGTCCCCGGGACAGGGGTAATCAGCCCCAGCATTTT.

This clonotype was observed a few times. The chain employs TRBV10-3 and TRBJ1-2, with 8 bases fitting TRBD1. This CDR3 is built from 14 residues. Losses at the gene ends were 2 bases for V and 8 bases for J; bases not matched to a gene: 7. CDR1 ENHRY and CDR2 SYGVKD come from the germline V gene. This CDR3 is CAISEGQGPRGYTF. DNA of the CDR3: TGTGCCATCAGTGAGGGACAGGGCCCGCGCGGCTACACCTTC.

The rearrangement joins TRBV27 to TRBJ2-3; possible D gene TRBD1, 7 bases. Germline CDR1 and CDR2: MNHEY and SMNVEV (reference sequence). Trimming stripped 6 bases from V and 3 bases from J, with 28 bases between. The CDR3 spans 19 residues. The CDR3 here is CASSPYVVRGRGSTDTQYF. In nucleotides, the CDR3 is TGTGCCAGCAGCCCTTACGTCGTAAGGGGGCGGGGATCGACAGATACGCAGTATTTT.

The CDR3 nucleotides read TGTGCCAGCAGGCCCGACAGGGGCCTCTCTGGGGCCAACGTCCTGACTTTC. This encodes CASRPDRGLSGANVLTF. The rearrangement uses TRBV7-9 and TRBJ2-6; 8 bases map to TRBD1. After removal of 6 bases from V and 0 bases from J, the junction contained 7 bases not matched to a gene. Germline V CDR1 and CDR2: SEHNR, FQNEAQ (reference sequence). The length of the CDR3 is 17 residues.

A few counts support this clonotype. The chain is built from TRBV9 and TRBJ2-3; 8 bases fit TRBD2. The germline gives CDR1 SGDLS, CDR2 YYNGEE. The V segment lost 4 bases and the J segment 4 bases; nucleotides outside the gene matches: 5. The CDR3 has 14 amino acids. CDR3 coding DNA: TGTGCCAGCAGCAGAGGACTAGCTCCAGATACGCAGTATTTT. This sequence encodes CASSRGLAPDTQYF. Drawing the rest from reference TRBV9 and TRBJ2-3, the complete variable domain is DSGVTQTPKHLITATGQRVTLRCSPRSGDLSVYWYQQSLDQGLQFLIQYYNGEERAKGNILERFSAQQFPDLHSELNLSSLELGDSALYFCASSRGLAPDTQYFGPGTRLTVL.

As to this clonotype: Germline and junction disagree at one end, which may indicate a read error. The rearrangement joins TRBV5-1 to TRBJ1-4; no reliable D call. Germline V gene sequence: CDR1 SGHRS, CDR2 YFSETQ. The CDR3 loop spans 14 amino acids. The CDR3 region has the DNA TGCGCCACCAGCCCGGGGTCAACTAATGAAAAACTGTTTTTT. Its protein is CATSPGSTNEKLFF.

This clonotype was observed many times. The chain joins TRBV4-2 to TRBJ1-1, with D perhaps TRBD1 (5 bases). There are 14 residues in the CDR3. CDR1 is LGHNA and CDR2 is YNFKEQ in the germline V gene. The V and J ends lost 1 base and 8 bases respectively, with 14 bases between them. The CDR3 DNA reads as TGTGCCAGCAGCCAAGTCCAGGGACCACCCGAAGCTTTCTTT. Translation gives CASSQVQGPPEAFF.

This clonotype occurred a few times. The V and J genes are TRBV12-3 or TRBV12-4 and TRBJ1-1, with D possibly matching TRBD1 (5 bases). CDR3 size: 13 residues. Trimming cost V 5 bases and J 4 bases, with 11 bases left between them. CDR3 amino acids: CASSLREGTEAFF. CDR3 sequence (DNA): TGTGCCAGCAGTCTCAGGGAGGGCACTGAAGCTTTCTTT.

This chain connects TRBV20-1 to TRBJ2-7, with D possibly TRBD1 on 6 matching bases. CDR1 DFQATT and CDR2 SNEGSKA come from the germline V gene (reference sequence). Trimming pared 2 bases from V and 2 bases from J, leaving 10 bases between. The CDR3 extends over 13 amino acids. CDR3 protein: CSARRGQTYEQYF. In DNA form, the CDR3 reads TGCAGTGCTAGACGAGGACAGACCTACGAGCAGTACTTC.

This clonotype was counted between two and nine times. The V gene is TRBV20-1, the J gene TRBJ2-7; the D gene is possibly TRBD2 (6 bases). The CDR3 consists of 12 residues. CDR1 and CDR2 from the germline V gene are DFQATT and SNEGSKA (reference sequence). V was cut by 3 bases and J by 2 bases, with 8 bases left in between. The DNA of the CDR3 is TGCAGTGCTAGGGAGGGCGCCTACGAGCAGTACTTC. Its translation is CSAREGAYEQYF.

This chain uses TRBV4-3 with TRBJ2-7; 11 bases map to TRBD2. This CDR3 comprises 15 residues. Germline lookup yields CDR1 LGHNA and CDR2 YSLEER. J was trimmed by 4 bases and V by 1 base; bases with no gene match: 3. CDR3 protein: CASSQGLAGRYEQYF. CDR3 DNA: TGCGCCAGCAGCCAAGGACTAGCGGGACGATACGAGCAGTACTTC.

This clonotype was detected only a few times. The rearrangement joins TRBV18 to TRBJ2-1, with D uncertain. The length of the CDR3 is 11 residues. Looked up from germline, CDR1 is KGHSH and CDR2 is LQKENI. Between the trimmed V and J ends, which lost 1 base and 8 bases, there was a span of 3 bases. The CDR3 DNA reads TGTGCCAGCTCACCACGGGATGAGCAGTTCTTC. Translating gives CASSPRDEQFF.

This clonotype has only a few counts. The chain couples TRBV27 to TRBJ1-2, with D possibly TRBD1 on 6 matching bases. In germline, CDR1 is MNHEY, CDR2 SMNVEV (reference sequence). V lost 5 bases and J 4 bases, leaving 14 bases between the germline ends. This CDR3 contains 14 residues. Written as DNA, the CDR3 is TGTGCCAGCAGTAGAAACAGGGAGGGCTATGGCTACACCTTC. Translation gives CASSRNREGYGYTF.

The chain carries TRBV28 and TRBJ2-1; D possibly matches TRBD1 or TRBD2 (5 bases each). Germline-derived CDR1 and CDR2 are MDHEN and SYDVKM. Trimming pared 3 bases from V and 8 bases from J, leaving 17 bases between. This CDR3 contains 15 residues. The CDR3 sequence is CASSFGARHVDEQFF. The CDR3 nucleotides read TGTGCCAGCAGTTTCGGGGCTCGCCACGTGGATGAGCAGTTCTTC.